This section outlines one TCR beta chain sequence together with its context. Its specificity is unknown. The sample is drawn from a study of CD8 T cells in Susac syndrome. The CDR3 is made up of 14 amino acids. CDR1 is SEHNR, CDR2 FQNEAQ, per germline (reference sequence). Trimming cost V 3 bases and J 6 bases; bases outside gene matches: 5. Overall study findings and caveats: The authors acknowledged that their TCR sequencing and HLA analysis involved a relatively small number of individuals.

RNA amounts of about 0.45 to 1 ug underwent reverse transcription with random hexamers. Each CDR3 protein is one row after TCRdb ran MiXCR on the immunoSEQ multiplex PCR reads. The sample carries about 170,000 distinct CDR3 sequences, about 96% recorded once. This chain links TRBV7-9 with TRBJ1-2; 9 positions match TRBD1. The TCR sequence derives from a human donor with Susac syndrome. The sample consisted of CD4+ T cells from PBMCs. The CDR3 nucleotides are TGTGCCAGCAGCTTCGACAGGGGGACACATGGCTACACCTTC. It translates to CASSFDRGTHGYTF.